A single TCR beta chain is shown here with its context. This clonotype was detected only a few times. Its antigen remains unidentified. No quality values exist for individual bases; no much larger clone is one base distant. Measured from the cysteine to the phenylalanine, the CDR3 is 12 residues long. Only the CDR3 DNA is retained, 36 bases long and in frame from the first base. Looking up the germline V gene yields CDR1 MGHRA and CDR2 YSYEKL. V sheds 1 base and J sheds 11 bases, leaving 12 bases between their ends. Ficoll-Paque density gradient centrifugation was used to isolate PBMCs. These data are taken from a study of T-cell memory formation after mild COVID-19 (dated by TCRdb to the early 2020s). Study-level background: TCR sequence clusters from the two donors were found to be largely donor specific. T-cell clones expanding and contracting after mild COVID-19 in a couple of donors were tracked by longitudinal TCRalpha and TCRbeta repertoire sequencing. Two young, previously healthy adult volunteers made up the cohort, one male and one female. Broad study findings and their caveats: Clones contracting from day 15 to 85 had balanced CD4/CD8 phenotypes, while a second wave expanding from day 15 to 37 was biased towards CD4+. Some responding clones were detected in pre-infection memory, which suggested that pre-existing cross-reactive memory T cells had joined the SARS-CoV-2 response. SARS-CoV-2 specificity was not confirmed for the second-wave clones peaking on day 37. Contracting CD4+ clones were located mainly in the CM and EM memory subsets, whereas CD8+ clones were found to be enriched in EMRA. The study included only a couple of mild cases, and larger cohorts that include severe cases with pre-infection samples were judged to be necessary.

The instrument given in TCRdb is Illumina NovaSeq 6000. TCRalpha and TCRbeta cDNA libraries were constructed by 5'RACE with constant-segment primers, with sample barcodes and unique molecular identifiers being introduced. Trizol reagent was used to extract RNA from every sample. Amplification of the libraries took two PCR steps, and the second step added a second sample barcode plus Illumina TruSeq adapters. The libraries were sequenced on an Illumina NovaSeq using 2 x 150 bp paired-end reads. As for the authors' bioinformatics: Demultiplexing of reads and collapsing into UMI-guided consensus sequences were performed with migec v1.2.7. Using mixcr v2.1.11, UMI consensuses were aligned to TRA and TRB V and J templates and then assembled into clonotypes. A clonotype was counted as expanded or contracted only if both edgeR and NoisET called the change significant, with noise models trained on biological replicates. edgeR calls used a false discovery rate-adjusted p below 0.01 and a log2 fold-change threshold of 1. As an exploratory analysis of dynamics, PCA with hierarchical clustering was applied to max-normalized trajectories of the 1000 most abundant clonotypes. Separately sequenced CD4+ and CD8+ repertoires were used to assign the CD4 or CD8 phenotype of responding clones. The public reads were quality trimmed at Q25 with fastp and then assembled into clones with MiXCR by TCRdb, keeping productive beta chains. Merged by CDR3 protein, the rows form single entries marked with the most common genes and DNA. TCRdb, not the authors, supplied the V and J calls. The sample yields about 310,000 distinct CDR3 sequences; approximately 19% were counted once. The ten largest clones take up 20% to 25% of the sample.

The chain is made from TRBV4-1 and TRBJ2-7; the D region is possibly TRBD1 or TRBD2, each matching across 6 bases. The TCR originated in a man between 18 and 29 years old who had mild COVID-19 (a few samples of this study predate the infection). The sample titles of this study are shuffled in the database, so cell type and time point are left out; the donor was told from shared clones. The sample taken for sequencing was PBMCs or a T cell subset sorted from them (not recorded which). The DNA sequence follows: TGCGCCAGCAGCCAAGGGGGGCGGGGAAAGTACTTC. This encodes CASSQGGRGKYF.